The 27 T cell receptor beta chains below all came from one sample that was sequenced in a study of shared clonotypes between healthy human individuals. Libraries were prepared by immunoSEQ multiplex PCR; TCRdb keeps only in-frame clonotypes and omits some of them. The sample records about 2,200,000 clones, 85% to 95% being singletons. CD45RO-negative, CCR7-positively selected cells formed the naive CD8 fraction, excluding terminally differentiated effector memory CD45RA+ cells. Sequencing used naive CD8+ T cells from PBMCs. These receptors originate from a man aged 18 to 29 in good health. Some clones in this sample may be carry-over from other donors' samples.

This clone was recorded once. CDR3 coding DNA: TGTGCCAGCTCACCACTTCGACTAGCGGACTACAATGAGCAGTTCTTC. Its translation: CASSPLRLADYNEQFF. The genes are TRBV18 and TRBJ2-1, with 9 bases lining up with TRBD2. CDR3 length equals 16 residues. CDR1 and CDR2 from the germline V gene are KGHSH and LQKENI. V lost 1 base to trimming and J lost 3 bases; unmatched junction nucleotides: 4. Supplemented by reference TRBV18 and TRBJ2-1, the full variable domain reads NAGVMQNPRHLVRRRGQEARLRCSPMKGHSHVYWYRQLPEEGLKFMVYLQKENIIDESGMPKERFSAEFPKEGPSILRIQQVVRGDSAAYFCASSPLRLADYNEQFFGPGTRLTVL.

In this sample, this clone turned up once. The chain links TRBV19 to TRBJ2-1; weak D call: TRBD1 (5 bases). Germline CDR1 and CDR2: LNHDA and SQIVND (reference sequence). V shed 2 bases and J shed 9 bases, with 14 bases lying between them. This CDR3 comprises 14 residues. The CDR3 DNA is TGTGCCAGTAGTATATCCGCCAGGGTGGGTGAGCAGTTCTTC. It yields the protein CASSISARVGEQFF.

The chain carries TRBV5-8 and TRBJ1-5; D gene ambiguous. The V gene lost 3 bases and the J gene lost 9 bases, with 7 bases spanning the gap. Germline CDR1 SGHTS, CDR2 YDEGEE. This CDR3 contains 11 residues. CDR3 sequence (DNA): TGTGCCAGCAGCTCCCCCCGGCCCCAGCATTTT. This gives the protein CASSSPRPQHF.

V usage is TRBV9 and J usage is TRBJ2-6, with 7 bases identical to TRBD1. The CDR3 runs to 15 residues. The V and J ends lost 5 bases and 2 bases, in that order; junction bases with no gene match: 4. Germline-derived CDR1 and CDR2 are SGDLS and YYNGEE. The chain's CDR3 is CASSSTGAGANVLTF. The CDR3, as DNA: TGTGCCAGCAGTTCCACAGGGGCTGGGGCCAACGTCCTGACTTTC.

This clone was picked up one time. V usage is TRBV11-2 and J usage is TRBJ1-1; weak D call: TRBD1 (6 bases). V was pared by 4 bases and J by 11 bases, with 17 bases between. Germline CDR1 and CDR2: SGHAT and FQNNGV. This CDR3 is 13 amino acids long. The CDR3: CASSSATGPGAFF. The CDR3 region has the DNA TGTGCCAGCAGCTCCGCCACAGGGCCGGGGGCTTTCTTT.

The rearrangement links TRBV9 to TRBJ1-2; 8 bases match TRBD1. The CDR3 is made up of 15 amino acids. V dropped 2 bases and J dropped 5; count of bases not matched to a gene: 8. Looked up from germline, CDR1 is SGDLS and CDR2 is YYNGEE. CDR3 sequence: CASSVNRGGGYGYTF. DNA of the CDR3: TGTGCCAGCAGCGTGAACAGGGGGGGAGGTTATGGCTACACCTTC.

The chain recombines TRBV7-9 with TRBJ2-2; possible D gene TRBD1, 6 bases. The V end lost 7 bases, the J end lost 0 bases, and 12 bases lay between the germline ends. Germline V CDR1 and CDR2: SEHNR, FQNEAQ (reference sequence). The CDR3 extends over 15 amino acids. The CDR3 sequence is CASINRVSNTGELFF. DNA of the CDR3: TGTGCCAGCATCAACAGGGTATCGAACACCGGGGAGCTGTTTTTT. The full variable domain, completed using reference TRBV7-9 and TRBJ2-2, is DTGVSQNPRHKITKRGQNVTFRCDPISEHNRLYWYRQTLGQGPEFLTYFQNEAQLEKSRLLSDRFSAERPKGSFSTLEIQRTEQGDSAMYLCASINRVSNTGELFFGEGSRLTVL.

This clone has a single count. The CDR3, as DNA: TGTGCCAGCAGCCGGACTAGCGGGGGTAACTACAATGAGCAGTTCTTC. It yields the protein CASSRTSGGNYNEQFF. This chain links TRBV7-9 with TRBJ2-1; 13 nucleotides align to TRBD2. This CDR3 comprises 16 residues. V was clipped by 5 bases and J by 3 bases; unmatched bases: 4. Germline loops: CDR1 SEHNR, CDR2 FQNEAQ (reference sequence).

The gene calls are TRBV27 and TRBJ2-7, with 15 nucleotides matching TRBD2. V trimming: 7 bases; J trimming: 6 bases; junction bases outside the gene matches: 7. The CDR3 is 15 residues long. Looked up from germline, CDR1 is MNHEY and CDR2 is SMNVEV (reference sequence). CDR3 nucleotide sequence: TGTGCCAGCACCCGGACTAGCGGGAGGGTAGGCGAGCAGTACTTC. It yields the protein CASTRTSGRVGEQYF.

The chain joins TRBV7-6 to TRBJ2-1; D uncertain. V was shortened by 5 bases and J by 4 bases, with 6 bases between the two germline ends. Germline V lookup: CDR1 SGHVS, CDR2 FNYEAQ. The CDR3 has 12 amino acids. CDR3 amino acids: CASSPKYNEQFF. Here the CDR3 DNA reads TGTGCCAGCAGCCCGAAATACAATGAGCAGTTCTTC.

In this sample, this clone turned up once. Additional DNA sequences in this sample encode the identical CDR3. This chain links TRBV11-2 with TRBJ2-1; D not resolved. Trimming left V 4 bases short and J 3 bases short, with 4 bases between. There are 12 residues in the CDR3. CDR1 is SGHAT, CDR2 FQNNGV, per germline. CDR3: CASSSNYNEQFF. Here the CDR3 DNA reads TGTGCCAGCAGCTCAAACTACAATGAGCAGTTCTTC.

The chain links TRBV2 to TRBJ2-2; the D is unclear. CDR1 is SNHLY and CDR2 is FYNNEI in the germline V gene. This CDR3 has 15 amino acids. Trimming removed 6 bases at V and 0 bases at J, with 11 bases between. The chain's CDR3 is CASRLDHANTGELFF. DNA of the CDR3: TGTGCCAGCAGGTTGGACCACGCGAACACCGGGGAGCTGTTTTTT.

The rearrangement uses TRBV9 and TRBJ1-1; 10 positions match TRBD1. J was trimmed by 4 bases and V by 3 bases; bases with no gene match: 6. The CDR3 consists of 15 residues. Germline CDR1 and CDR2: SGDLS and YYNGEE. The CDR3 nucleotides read TGTGCCAGCAGCGCGACAGGGGGCGGGCGCACTGAAGCTTTCTTT. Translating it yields CASSATGGGRTEAFF.

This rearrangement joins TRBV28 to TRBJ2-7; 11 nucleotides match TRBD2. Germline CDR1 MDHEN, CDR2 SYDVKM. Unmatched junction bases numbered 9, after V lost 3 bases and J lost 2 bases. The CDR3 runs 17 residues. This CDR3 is CASSLVTSGARTYEQYF. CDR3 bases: TGTGCCAGCAGTTTGGTGACTAGCGGGGCCCGAACCTACGAGCAGTACTTC.

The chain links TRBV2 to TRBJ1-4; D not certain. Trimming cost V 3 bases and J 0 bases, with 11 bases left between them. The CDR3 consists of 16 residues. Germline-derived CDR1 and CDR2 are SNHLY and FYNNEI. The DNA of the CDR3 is TGTGCCAGCAGTGACGAACAGTACGCAACTAATGAAAAACTGTTTTTT. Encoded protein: CASSDEQYATNEKLFF.

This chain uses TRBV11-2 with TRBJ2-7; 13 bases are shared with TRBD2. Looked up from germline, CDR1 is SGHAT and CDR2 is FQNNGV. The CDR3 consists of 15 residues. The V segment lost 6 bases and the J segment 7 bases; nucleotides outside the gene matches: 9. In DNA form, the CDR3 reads TGTGCCAGCAGGCCAACTAGCGGGAGGGCGTGGGAGCAGTACTTC. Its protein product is CASRPTSGRAWEQYF.

The CDR3 DNA reads as TGTGCCAGCAGTGGAACAGGGAGGACTGAAGCTTTCTTT. Its translation: CASSGTGRTEAFF. V usage is TRBV6-5 and J usage is TRBJ1-1, with D possibly being TRBD1 (6 bases). Between the trimmed V and J ends, which lost 5 bases and 5 bases, there was a span of 12 bases. The germline V gene has CDR1 MNHEY and CDR2 SVGAGI. The CDR3 sequence is 13 residues long.

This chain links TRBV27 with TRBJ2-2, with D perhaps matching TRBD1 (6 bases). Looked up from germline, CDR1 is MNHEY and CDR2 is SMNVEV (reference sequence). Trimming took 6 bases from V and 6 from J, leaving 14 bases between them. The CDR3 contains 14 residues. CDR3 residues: CASRLKQGSGELFF. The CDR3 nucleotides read TGTGCCAGCAGACTTAAACAGGGCTCCGGGGAGCTGTTTTTT.

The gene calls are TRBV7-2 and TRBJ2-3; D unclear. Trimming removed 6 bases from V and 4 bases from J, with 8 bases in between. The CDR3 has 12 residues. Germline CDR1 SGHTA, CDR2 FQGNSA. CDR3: CASRESADTQYF. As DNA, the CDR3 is TGTGCCAGCAGAGAGTCGGCAGATACGCAGTATTTT.

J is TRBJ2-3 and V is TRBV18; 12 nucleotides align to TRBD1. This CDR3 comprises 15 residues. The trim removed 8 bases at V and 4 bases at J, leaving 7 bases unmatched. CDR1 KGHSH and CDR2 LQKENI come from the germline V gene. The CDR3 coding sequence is TGTGCCAGCGGCGGGGGACAGGGGGCCGCAGATACGCAGTATTTT. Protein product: CASGGGQGAADTQYF.

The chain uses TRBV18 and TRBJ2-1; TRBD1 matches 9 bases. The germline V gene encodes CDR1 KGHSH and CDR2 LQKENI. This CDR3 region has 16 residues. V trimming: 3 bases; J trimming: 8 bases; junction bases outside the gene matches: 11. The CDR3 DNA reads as TGTGCCAGCTCACCCGACAGGGGGGAGGATGGCTATGAGCAGTTCTTC. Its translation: CASSPDRGEDGYEQFF.

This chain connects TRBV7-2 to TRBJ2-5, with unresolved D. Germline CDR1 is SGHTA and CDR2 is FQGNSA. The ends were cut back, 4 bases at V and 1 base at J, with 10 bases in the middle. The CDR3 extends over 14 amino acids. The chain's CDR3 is CASSSVSLQETQYF. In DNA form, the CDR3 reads TGTGCCAGCAGCTCCGTGTCACTCCAAGAGACCCAGTACTTC.

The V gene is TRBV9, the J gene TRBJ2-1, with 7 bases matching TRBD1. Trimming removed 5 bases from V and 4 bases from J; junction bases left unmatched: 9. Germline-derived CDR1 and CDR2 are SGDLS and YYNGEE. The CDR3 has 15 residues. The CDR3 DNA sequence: TGTGCCAGCAGTTCCTCCCAGGACAGGTACAATGAGCAGTTCTTC. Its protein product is CASSSSQDRYNEQFF.

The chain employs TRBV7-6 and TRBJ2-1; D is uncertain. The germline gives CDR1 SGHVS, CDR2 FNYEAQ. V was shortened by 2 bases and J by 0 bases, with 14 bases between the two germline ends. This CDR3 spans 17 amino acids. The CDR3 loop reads CASSLRPQYTSYNEQFF. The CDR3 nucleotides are TGTGCCAGCAGCTTACGCCCACAGTACACCTCCTACAATGAGCAGTTCTTC.

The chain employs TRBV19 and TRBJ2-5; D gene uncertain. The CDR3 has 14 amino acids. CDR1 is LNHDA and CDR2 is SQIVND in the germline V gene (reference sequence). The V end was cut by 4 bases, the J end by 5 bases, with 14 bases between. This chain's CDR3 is CASSSPISRETQYF. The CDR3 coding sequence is TGTGCCAGTAGTAGTCCTATATCACGGGAGACCCAGTACTTC.

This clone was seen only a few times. The CDR3 region has the DNA TGTGCCAGCAGCTCTCCGGTAGGGACCGGAGCTTTCTTT. This encodes CASSSPVGTGAFF. The chain carries TRBV7-9 and TRBJ1-1; tentatively, D is TRBD1 (5 bases). Trimming pared 4 bases from V and 10 bases from J, leaving 16 bases between. CDR3 length equals 13 residues. Germline V CDR1 and CDR2: SEHNR, FQNEAQ (reference sequence).

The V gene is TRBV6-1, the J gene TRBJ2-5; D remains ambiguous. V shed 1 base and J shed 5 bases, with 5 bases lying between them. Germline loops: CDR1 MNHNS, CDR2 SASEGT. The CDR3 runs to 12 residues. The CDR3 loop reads CASSEVYETQYF. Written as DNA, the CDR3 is TGTGCCAGCAGTGAAGTCTACGAGACCCAGTACTTC.